This T cell receptor (beta chain) was identified during a study of graft-versus-host responses after intestinal transplantation (dated by TCRdb to the early 2020s). Study-wide context: The transplants that recipients got were multivisceral, liver-intestinal, or isolated intestinal. To identify alloreactive clones, pre-transplant mixed lymphocyte reaction products were sequenced and compared with unstimulated pre-transplant donor and recipient T cells. Bulk TCR-beta CDR3 sequencing was used to track graft-versus-host and host-versus-graft alloreactive T cell clones in the graft, circulation and bone marrow after intestinal transplantation. All recipients received anti-thymocyte globulin induction followed by maintenance tacrolimus and steroids for about three years. Of the approximately 24 intestinal transplant recipients enrolled in the cohort, one of whom was a retransplant, 3 patients without pretransplant specimens were excluded. Donor T cell macrochimerism was defined as a peak of at least 4% donor T cells among recipient peripheral blood mononuclear cells. Instead of going to the commercial service, samples from a few later patients were sequenced in-house on an Illumina MiSeq and processed with MiXCR. On the study overall, not on this receptor specifically: The relatively low number and heterogeneity of intestinal transplant patients limited the conclusions. GvH clones were found in recipient bone marrow, and some of the GvH clones appeared earlier in ileal mucosa or blood, which is consistent with an intestinal mucosal origin. In patients with donor T cell macrochimerism, the allografts had high GvH to HvG T cell clonal ratios. Early after transplant, peak levels of circulating GvH clones were associated with declines in HvG clones.

Concerning this clone itself: It lacks a known antigen. No qualities accompany the bases; no much larger clone lies one base away.

This specimen's time point label, per the study, means: cells obtained before transplantation from donor or recipient. CD3+CD4+ and CD3+CD8+ populations were FACS-sorted from unstimulated pre-transplant donor and recipient cells taken from spleen or lymph nodes. The CDR3 measures 15 amino acids from cysteine to phenylalanine. Of the read, only the CDR3 DNA is kept; its 45 bases are in frame from base 1. The junction carries 10 bases between V and J, which are trimmed by 1 base and 0 bases respectively. Per the germline V gene, LGHNA is the CDR1 and YSLEER is the CDR2. The method behind the library was the immunoSEQ multiplex PCR assay. For most patients, genomic DNA was isolated with the Qiagen DNeasy Blood and Tissue Kit and shipped frozen to Adaptive Biotechnologies for TCR sequencing. For most patients, genomic DNA was subjected to high-throughput TCR-beta CDR3 sequencing by Adaptive Biotechnologies. The authors processed their data as follows. TCR sequencing data for roughly 20 patients were retrieved from Adaptive's ImmunoSEQ software; three other patients were processed with MiXCR and VDJtools. To correct CD4 versus CD8 sorting errors, any sequence found in both subsets at a frequency ratio below 5:1 was removed. Because the origin of CDR3 nucleotide sequences shared between donor and recipient could not be assigned, those sequences were removed. To be classed as alloreactive, a clone needed at least 2-fold expansion over unstimulated cells and a minimum CFSE-low frequency of 0.002% (template counts) or 0.001% (read counts). Clones were considered mappable if detected in sequenced pre-transplant spleen, lymph node, or MLR CFSE-low populations of the donor or recipient. The cumulative frequency of alloreactive clones was calculated as a percentage of all sequences, weighted by copy number. TCRdb's version of the immuneACCESS table is confined to in-frame rearrangements and falls short of the full clone set. An unresolved V gene accounts for under half of the shortfall where checked; the remainder is of unknown origin. The V and J calls and clone size come from that table; D and trimming were worked out from the DNA. Recorded for this sample are about 86,000 clones; 91% of them occurred a single time. The top ten constitute around 0.49% of the sample.

The chain uses TRBV4-3 and TRBJ2-7; the best D guess is TRBD2, with 6 bases matching. The sample here was unstimulated CD8+ T cells sorted from spleen or lymph node cells, taken before intestinal transplant. This sequence was found in a human donor who received an intestinal transplant. This receptor carries the CDR3 CASSQGTTLSYEQYF. The DNA sequence follows: TGCGCCAGCAGCCAAGGGACTACCCTCTCCTACGAGCAGTACTTC.